What follows are 26 T cell receptor beta chains derived from one specimen sequenced in a study of cytomegalovirus exposure and HLA in healthy donors. Primers included in the PCR were 60 Vbeta and 13 Jbeta primers. Data came from immunoSEQ multiplex PCR; TCRdb stores just in-frame clones and leaves some out. The sample yields more than 150,000 clones, approximately 84% seen once. Sequenced input: PBMCs. These TCRs come from a man between 45 and 60 years old in good health and CMV-seronegative.

The chain couples TRBV7-9 to TRBJ1-1, with D possibly being TRBD1 (5 bases). Germline V gene data show CDR1 as SEHNR and CDR2 as FQNEAQ (reference sequence). The CDR3 is made up of 13 amino acids. The ends were cut back, 4 bases at V and 7 bases at J, with 13 bases in the middle. CDR3 sequence (DNA): TGTGCCAGCAGCTCTGACAGAGGAATTGAAGCTTTCTTT. Residues: CASSSDRGIEAFF.

V usage is TRBV30 and J usage is TRBJ2-5; D remains ambiguous. V was clipped by 4 bases and J by 5 bases, with 17 bases between them. Germline CDR1 is GTSNPN and CDR2 is SVGIG (reference sequence). The CDR3 extends over 14 amino acids. CDR3 loop: CAWTRNWVMETQYF. The DNA of the CDR3 is TGTGCCTGGACTAGGAACTGGGTCATGGAGACCCAGTACTTC.

This clone was seen only a few times. The chain joins TRBV21-1 to TRBJ2-7; the table's D gene call, TRBD1, was not cross checked with the DNA. TRBV21-1 is marked as a pseudogene. This CDR3 region has 12 residues. CDR3: CASDGTVYEQYF. The CDR3 DNA follows: TGTGCCAGCGACGGGACAGTCTACGAGCAGTACTTC.

This clone was detected a few times. The chain has TRBV4-3 and TRBJ1-5; no definite D call. The CDR3 spans 13 residues. V was clipped by 0 bases and J by 9 bases, with 9 bases between them. CDR1 is LGHNA and CDR2 is YSLEER in the germline V gene. The CDR3 DNA reads TGCGCCAGCAGCCAAGATTTGCGGGGGCCCCAGCATTTT. As protein: CASSQDLRGPQHF.

The V gene is TRBV4-3, the J gene TRBJ2-3; D is ambiguous. This CDR3 contains 13 residues. Looked up from germline, CDR1 is LGHNA and CDR2 is YSLEER. V lost 0 bases and J 4 bases, leaving 5 bases between the germline ends. In DNA, the CDR3 is TGCGCCAGCAGCCAAGAACTACCAGATACGCAGTATTTT. Residues: CASSQELPDTQYF.

Points on this clone: The junction shows a germline mismatch at one end, possibly a read error. The J gene is TRBJ1-5, the V gene TRBV7-9, with 7 bases aligning to TRBD1. CDR3 length: 13 residues. CDR1 SEHNR and CDR2 FQNEAQ come from the germline V gene (reference sequence). CDR3 loop: CSSSSTGNQPQHF. The DNA for the CDR3 is TGTTCCAGCAGCTCGACAGGGAATCAGCCCCAGCATTTT. The entire variable domain, with the rest obtained from reference TRBV7-9 and TRBJ1-5, is as follows: DTGVSQNPRHKITKRGQNVTFRCDPISEHNRLYWYRQTLGQGPEFLTYFQNEAQLEKSRLLSDRFSAERPKGSFSTLEIQRTEQGDSAMYLCSSSSTGNQPQHFGDGTRLSIL.

The gene calls are TRBV9 and TRBJ2-3; D is perhaps TRBD2 (7 bases). The germline V gene encodes CDR1 SGDLS and CDR2 YYNGEE. Trimming cost V 4 bases and J 7 bases, with 16 bases left between them. The length of the CDR3 is 14 residues. CDR3 sequence: CASSPLRGANTQYF. The CDR3 DNA reads as TGTGCCAGCAGCCCCCTTCGGGGGGCTAATACGCAGTATTTT.

The chain combines TRBV10-3 with TRBJ1-5; D remains ambiguous. This CDR3 is built from 14 residues. Germline CDR1 ENHRY, CDR2 SYGVKD. Trimming removed 0 bases at V and 1 base at J, with 4 bases between. CDR3 sequence (DNA): TGTGCCATCAGTGAGTCGGAGAGCAATCAGCCCCAGCATTTT. It codes for CAISESESNQPQHF.

The chain is built from TRBV5-5 and TRBJ1-2, with unresolved D. Per the germline V gene, CDR1 is SGHKS and CDR2 is YYEKEE (reference sequence). V lost 4 bases and J lost 7, with 14 bases in between. The CDR3 runs 13 residues. The CDR3 is CASSPLGDPGYTF. In nucleotides, the CDR3 is TGTGCCAGCAGCCCCCTCGGGGATCCTGGCTACACCTTC.

CDR3 in DNA: TGTGCCAGCAGCGTCCTCGGCGGGGGGATGGGGGAGCAGTACTTC. This gives the protein CASSVLGGGMGEQYF. The chain has TRBV9 and TRBJ2-7, with 8 nucleotides matching TRBD2. Germline-derived CDR1 and CDR2 are SGDLS and YYNGEE. The junction had 11 bases not matched to a gene; V was cut back by 2 bases and J by 7 bases. The CDR3 spans 15 residues.

The chain recombines TRBV7-2 with TRBJ2-3; D is perhaps TRBD2 (7 bases). Germline CDR1 SGHTA, CDR2 FQGNSA. V lost 2 bases to trimming and J lost 1 base, with 16 bases between them. The CDR3 has 17 amino acids. The CDR3 bases are TGTGCCAGCAGCTTAACGACGGGGGGCCGGGGCACAGATACGCAGTATTTT. This codes for CASSLTTGGRGTDTQYF.

The chain recombines TRBV19 with TRBJ1-6; D gene ambiguous. Trimming shortened V by 6 bases and J by 8 bases, and 11 bases separated the two germline ends. The CDR3 loop spans 13 amino acids. In germline, CDR1 is LNHDA, CDR2 SQIVND (reference sequence). The CDR3: CASSGEGDSPLHF. CDR3 sequence (DNA): TGTGCCAGTAGCGGAGAGGGCGATTCACCCCTCCACTTT.

This clone was seen a single time. CDR3 coding DNA: TGTGCCAGCAGTGATAACGACAGGGAGAATCAGCCCCAGCATTTT. Residues: CASSDNDRENQPQHF. This chain joins TRBV2 and TRBJ1-5; 7 bases line up with TRBD1. Germline CDR1 reads SNHLY; CDR2 reads FYNNEI. The junction had 6 bases not matched to a gene; V was cut back by 3 bases and J by 4 bases. The CDR3 runs 15 residues.

The chain has TRBV30 and TRBJ2-1, with 8 bases fitting TRBD1. CDR3 length: 14 residues. After removal of 5 bases from V and 5 bases from J, the junction contained 8 bases not matched to a gene. Germline loops: CDR1 GTSNPN, CDR2 SVGIG (reference sequence). The chain's CDR3 is CAWSLGQGDNEQFF. The CDR3 coding sequence is TGTGCCTGGTCCCTTGGACAGGGCGACAATGAGCAGTTCTTC.

This clone was found once. The chain recombines TRBV7-2 with TRBJ2-5; 9 bases map to TRBD1. The CDR3 runs 16 residues. The V and J ends lost 4 bases and 0 bases, in that order; junction bases with no gene match: 6. From germline, CDR1 is SGHTA and CDR2 FQGNSA. CDR3 coding DNA: TGTGCCAGCAGCTCACCCGGGACAGGGTACCAAGAGACCCAGTACTTC. Protein: CASSSPGTGYQETQYF.

This chain connects TRBV14 to TRBJ2-3; D is unresolved. Trimming removed 0 bases at V and 5 bases at J, with 15 bases between. Germline CDR1 reads SGHDN; CDR2 reads FVKESK. This CDR3 contains 16 residues. The CDR3 DNA is TGTGCCAGCAGCCAAGATCGTTTTCGGTCCCGAGATACGCAGTATTTT. Its translation is CASSQDRFRSRDTQYF.

This chain uses TRBV6-6 with TRBJ2-7, with D hard to call. V was shortened by 6 bases and J by 2 bases, with 11 bases between the two germline ends. The CDR3 length is 13 residues. CDR1 is MNHNY, CDR2 SVGAGI, per germline (reference sequence). The CDR3: CASSRSTPYEQYF. CDR3 sequence (DNA): TGTGCCAGCAGCCGCTCAACTCCCTACGAGCAGTACTTC.

The J gene is TRBJ1-2, the V gene TRBV14; possible D gene TRBD1, 6 bases. The germline gives CDR1 SGHDN, CDR2 FVKESK. The germline V and J ends were trimmed by 4 bases and 6 bases, with 15 bases remaining between them. CDR3 size: 14 residues. CDR3: CASSLKLQGNGYTF. In DNA, the CDR3 is TGTGCCAGCAGCCTTAAACTTCAGGGGAATGGCTACACCTTC.

The chain recombines TRBV4-3 with TRBJ1-1; TRBD1 matches 7 bases. After removal of 4 bases from V and 8 bases from J, the junction contained 7 bases not matched to a gene. CDR3 length: 13 residues. CDR1 is LGHNA, CDR2 YSLEER, per germline. CDR3 sequence: CASSRSDRREAFF. The CDR3 DNA reads as TGCGCCAGCAGCCGATCGGACAGGAGGGAAGCTTTCTTT.

The sample holds a few counts of this clone. The chain recombines TRBV6-6 with TRBJ1-6; no clear D gene. Between the trimmed V and J ends, which lost 7 bases and 1 base, there was a span of 11 bases. The CDR3 is 15 residues long. CDR1 MNHNY and CDR2 SVGAGI come from the germline V gene (reference sequence). This chain's CDR3 is CASNLGRSYNSPLHF. CDR3 nucleotides: TGTGCCAGCAACCTCGGGAGGTCCTATAATTCACCCCTCCACTTT.

The rearrangement joins TRBV5-1 to TRBJ1-1; D is ambiguous. Germline-derived CDR1 and CDR2 are SGHRS and YFSETQ. The CDR3 has 13 residues. V lost 7 bases and J 6 bases, leaving 16 bases between the germline ends. The CDR3 spells CASRYSAGAEAFF. The CDR3 DNA is TGCGCCAGCCGGTACTCGGCAGGCGCTGAAGCTTTCTTT. The full variable domain, in which reference TRBV5-1 and TRBJ1-1 provide the parts outside the CDR3, is KAGVTQTPRYLIKTRGQQVTLSCSPISGHRSVSWYQQTPGQGLQFLFEYFSETQRNKGNFPGRFSGRQFSNSRSEMNVSTLELGDSALYLCASRYSAGAEAFFGQGTRLTVV.

The J gene is TRBJ2-5, the V gene TRBV2; D remains ambiguous. There are 16 residues in the CDR3. Trimming took off 1 base at V and 1 base at J, with 13 bases between the two ends. Germline V gene lookup returns CDR1 SNHLY and CDR2 FYNNEI. The CDR3 loop reads CASSEGQGPLQETQYF. CDR3 bases: TGTGCCAGCAGTGAAGGACAAGGCCCACTCCAAGAGACCCAGTACTTC.

CDR3 in DNA: TGCGCCAGCAGCTTCTCAGTCAGGGGCACAGATACGCAGTATTTT. Its translation: CASSFSVRGTDTQYF. V and J are TRBV5-1 and TRBJ2-3, with D tentatively TRBD1 (5 bases). In germline, CDR1 is SGHRS, CDR2 YFSETQ. The CDR3 runs to 15 residues. Trimming shortened V by 2 bases and J by 1 base, and 11 bases separated the two germline ends.

The V and J genes are TRBV19 and TRBJ1-2; the match to TRBD1 covers 9 bases. The CDR3 sequence is 14 residues long. Trimming removed 5 bases from V and 6 bases from J; junction bases left unmatched: 7. Germline V lookup: CDR1 LNHDA, CDR2 SQIVND (reference sequence). In DNA, the CDR3 is TGTGCCAGTAGTTTCCGGGACAGGGCTCATGGCTACACCTTC. Amino acid sequence: CASSFRDRAHGYTF.

The table lists this clone with a few counts. This chain connects TRBV5-5 to TRBJ1-1, with no clear D. Germline CDR1 and CDR2: SGHKS and YYEKEE (reference sequence). This CDR3 contains 13 residues. Trimming took 5 bases from V and 2 from J, leaving 10 bases between them. Here the CDR3 DNA reads TGTGCCAGCAGTCTGGACTACAACACTGAAGCTTTCTTT. This gives the protein CASSLDYNTEAFF.

The rearrangement uses TRBV4-1 and TRBJ2-6, with 11 bases fitting TRBD1. V dropped 4 bases and J dropped 3; count of bases not matched to a gene: 11. The CDR3 length is 19 residues. Germline V gene lookup returns CDR1 MGHRA and CDR2 YSYEKL. CDR3 coding DNA: TGCGCCAGCAGCCTAGAACCGGGACAGGGGGTAGGTGGGGCCAACGTCCTGACTTTC. Amino acid sequence: CASSLEPGQGVGGANVLTF.